These T cell receptor beta chains were read from a single sample in a study of T cell responses to AZD1222 COVID-19 vaccine. Sequenced by immunoSEQ multiplex PCR; TCRdb stores in-frame clones only, minus some. The table shows 180,000 or so clones, with about 91% occurring only once. This sample comprised peripheral blood, obtained 28 days after the second AZD1222 dose. These TCRs come from an adult who received the AZD1222 COVID-19 vaccine. The CDR3 runs from the conserved cysteine through the conserved F or W. D genes are given only for firm matches. Size is omitted from some rows. Given values are once, few, many or a class for expanded clones.

-	TRBJ1-2	TRBD1	TRBV12-3/TRBV12-4	CASSFRTGDGYTF	TGTGCCAGCAGTTTCCGGACAGGGGATGGCTACACCTTC
-	TRBJ1-3	-	TRBV7-8	CASSQIYTGARLAGNTIYF	TGTGCCAGCAGCCAAATTTACACGGGGGCCAGGTTAGCTGGAAACACCATATATTTT
-	TRBJ2-3	-	TRBV9	CASSVAAQYTDTQYF	TGTGCCAGCAGCGTAGCCGCCCAGTACACAGATACGCAGTATTTT
-	TRBJ1-3	-	TRBV10-3	CAISESDADSGNTIYF	TGTGCCATCAGTGAGTCGGACGCCGACTCTGGAAACACCATATATTTT
-	TRBJ2-7	-	TRBV6-4	CASRPRASDSYEQYF	TGTGCCAGCAGACCCCGTGCATCCGACTCCTACGAGCAGTACTTC
-	TRBJ1-4	-	TRBV28	CASSTGGGNEKLFF	TGTGCCAGCAGTACCGGGGGCGGTAATGAAAAACTGTTTTTT
-	TRBJ2-7	-	TRBV18	CASSPPTVPYEQYF	TGTGCCAGCTCACCACCGACAGTCCCCTACGAGCAGTACTTC
-	TRBJ1-6	-	TRBV7-2	CASSLYRVGDSPLHF	TGTGCCAGCAGCTTATACCGGGTCGGGGATTCACCCCTCCACTTT
-	TRBJ1-2	-	TRBV6-1	CASSEVMRDGYTF	TGTGCCAGCAGTGAAGTTATGAGGGATGGCTACACCTTC
-	TRBJ1-2	-	TRBV19	CATEGSGYGYTF	TGTGCTACTGAGGGTTCGGGTTATGGCTACACCTTC
-	TRBJ2-2	-	TRBV19	CASSIKGSTGELFF	TGTGCCAGTAGTATAAAGGGGTCAACCGGGGAGCTGTTTTTT
-	TRBJ1-5	-	TRBV3-1/TRBV3-2	CASSQGGGSNQPQHF	TGTGCCAGCAGCCAAGGGGGGGGGTCCAATCAGCCCCAGCATTTT
once	TRBJ1-1	-	TRBV2	CASTLDTEAFF	TGTGCCAGCACCCTCGACACTGAAGCTTTCTTT
-	TRBJ2-3	TRBD2	TRBV5-1	CASSLTGGDTQYF	TGCGCCAGCAGCTTGACGGGAGGAGATACGCAGTATTTT
-	TRBJ1-2	-	TRBV11-2	CASSLWAGGNEYYGYTF	TGTGCCAGCAGCTTATGGGCCGGGGGGAATGAATACTATGGCTACACCTTC
-	TRBJ2-1	TRBD2	TRBV11-2	CASSFGAGVVPDNEQFF	TGTGCCAGCAGCTTTGGGGCGGGAGTTGTCCCCGACAATGAGCAGTTCTTC
-	TRBJ2-7	-	TRBV3-1/TRBV3-2	CASSQLPHYEQYF	TGTGCCAGCAGCCAACTTCCTCACTACGAGCAGTACTTC
-	TRBJ2-7	-	TRBV4-3	CASSPTRGGSYEQYF	TGCGCCAGCAGCCCCACGAGGGGAGGCTCCTACGAGCAGTACTTC
once	TRBJ1-6	-	TRBV2	CASITPRDNSPLHF	TGTGCCAGCATTACACCAAGGGATAATTCACCCCTCCACTTT
-	TRBJ1-1	-	TRBV6-5	CASRRGTNTEAFF	TGTGCCAGCAGGAGGGGGACGAACACTGAAGCTTTCTTT
-	TRBJ1-2	-	TRBV2	CASSERQGIGYTF	TGTGCCAGCAGTGAACGGCAGGGGATTGGCTACACCTTC
-	TRBJ2-7	TRBD1	TRBV6-2/TRBV6-3	CASSTDRKGSIYEQYF	TGTGCCAGCAGTACGGACAGGAAGGGATCCATCTACGAGCAGTACTTC
-	TRBJ2-5	-	TRBV5-1	CASSTERASTTQYF	TGCGCCAGCAGCACGGAGAGGGCCTCGACGACCCAGTACTTC
-	TRBJ2-3	-	TRBV27	CASSPRRAGATDTQYF	TGTGCCAGCAGCCCCCGAAGGGCAGGGGCCACAGATACGCAGTATTTT
-	TRBJ2-3	-	TRBV28	CASSPPQRGTQYF	TGTGCCAGCAGCCCCCCCCAGCGAGGTACGCAGTATTTT
-	TRBJ1-2	-	TRBV11-2	CASSLSGTDFYGYTF	TGTGCCAGCAGCCTTTCCGGGACGGACTTTTATGGCTACACCTTC
-	TRBJ1-1	TRBD1	TRBV6-6	CASSPGTGPMNTEAFF	TGTGCCAGCAGTCCCGGGACAGGCCCCATGAACACTGAAGCTTTCTTT
-	TRBJ1-2	-	TRBV5-6	CASSLLAGYGYTF	TGTGCCAGCAGCTTGTTGGCCGGTTATGGCTACACCTTC
-	TRBJ2-7	-	TRBV10-2	CASSESGRTYEQYF	TGCGCCAGCAGTGAGTCCGGACGGACCTACGAGCAGTACTTC
-	TRBJ1-2	TRBD1	TRBV11-2	CASSSQGPNYGYTF	TGTGCCAGCAGCTCACAGGGGCCTAACTATGGCTACACCTTC
-	TRBJ2-2	-	TRBV7-6	CASSEDRGGELFF	TGTGCCAGCAGCGAGGATAGGGGCGGGGAGCTGTTTTTT
-	TRBJ2-1	TRBD1	TRBV28	CASRRLIGTGTYNEQFF	TGTGCCAGCAGGAGGCTTATAGGGACAGGGACCTACAATGAGCAGTTCTTC
once	TRBJ1-6	-	TRBV30	CAWSVLGDTPLHF	TGTGCCTGGAGTGTACTGGGGGACACTCCCCTCCACTTT
-	TRBJ2-7	TRBD2	TRBV19	CASSTPLAGGREQYF	TGTGCCAGTAGTACCCCACTAGCGGGGGGTCGTGAGCAGTACTTC
-	TRBJ1-5	-	TRBV15	CATSDSRTVSASNQPQHF	TGTGCCACCAGCGACTCGCGGACAGTTTCCGCTAGCAATCAGCCCCAGCATTTT
-	TRBJ1-6	-	TRBV6-6	CASHGTFNSPLHF	TGTGCCAGCCACGGGACGTTCAATTCACCCCTCCACTTT
-	TRBJ2-3	TRBD1	TRBV5-1	CASSSGTGGEDTQYF	TGCGCCAGCAGCTCCGGGACAGGGGGTGAAGATACGCAGTATTTT
-	TRBJ2-7	-	TRBV12-3/TRBV12-4	CASSFGTNYEQYF	TGTGCCAGCAGTTTCGGCACCAACTACGAGCAGTACTTC
-	TRBJ1-5	-	TRBV19	CASSIRQNQPQHF	TGTGCCAGTAGTATTAGACAGAATCAGCCCCAGCATTTT
-	TRBJ1-2	-	TRBV30	CACAQGSSYGYTF	TGTGCCTGTGCACAGGGTTCATCCTATGGCTACACCTTC
-	TRBJ1-2	-	TRBV5-5	CASSLAGAGNYGYTF	TGTGCCAGCAGCTTGGCCGGCGCGGGTAACTATGGCTACACCTTC